This entry concerns a single TCR beta chain. Antigen specificity is unknown. This cohort consisted of healthy bone marrow donors. The PCR made use of 60 Vbeta and 13 Jbeta primers. Original processing methods: Later, 65 million to 85 million unique TCR beta chains were counted in an analysis, and approximately 10 million of them were shared. Some clones are missing from TCRdb's copy, which holds only in-frame ones; the method was immunoSEQ multiplex PCR. Clonal size and the V and J genes are those of that table, whereas D and trimming came from the DNA. The sample shows roughly 100,000 clones, around 79% of them seen only once. With 8 bases removed from V and 6 bases from J, the gap between germline ends came to 13 bases. Germline V lookup: CDR1 WNHNN, CDR2 SYGVQD (reference sequence). The CDR3 length is 13 residues. These data come from a study of cytomegalovirus exposure and HLA in healthy donors. Study overall: In a previous analysis, some 110 million unique TCR beta sequences were found from roughly 200 million T cells. Findings and caveats of the study: TCR beta chains numbering approximately 150 were designated cytomegalovirus-associated.

The TCR comes from a man over 45 in good health and CMV-seropositive. Sequencing was done on a sample of PBMCs. This chain uses TRBV10-1 with TRBJ2-2, with D possibly matching TRBD1 (7 bases). The chain's CDR3 is CASSRRGAGELFF. The CDR3 region has the DNA TGCGCCAGCTCCCGCAGGGGGGCCGGGGAGCTGTTTTTT.